These T cell receptor beta chains were read from a single sample in a study of T cell responses to AZD1222 COVID-19 vaccine. Sequencing used immunoSEQ multiplex PCR; TCRdb keeps in-frame clones, though not all of them. The sample yields approximately 150,000 clones, over 80% seen once. The sequenced sample was peripheral blood, obtained 28 days after the second AZD1222 dose. The receptors shown here come from an adult who received the AZD1222 COVID-19 vaccine. The CDR3 runs from the conserved cysteine through the conserved F or W. A D gene is named only where the DNA matches it firmly. Some rows mark clone size as missing; the rest say once, few, many or name a class of expanded clone.

v_call,d_call,clone_size,j_call,cdr3_nt,cdr3_aa
TRBV4-2,TRBD2,-,TRBJ2-7,TGTGCCAGCAGCCAAGTGTCTAGCGGGATCTACGAGCAGTACTTC,CASSQVSSGIYEQYF
TRBV3-1/TRBV3-2,-,once,TRBJ2-5,TGTGCCAGCAGCCAAGGGAGGGGAGGAGAGACCCAGTACTTC,CASSQGRGGETQYF
TRBV19,-,-,TRBJ1-1,TGTGCCAGTAGTATTTGGGGGGGCTCTGAAGCTTTCTTT,CASSIWGGSEAFF
TRBV7-9,TRBD1,-,TRBJ1-4,TGTGCCAGCAGCCTCGAGGGGGCGGCTAATGAAAAACTGTTTTTT,CASSLEGAANEKLFF
TRBV6-2/TRBV6-3,-,-,TRBJ2-2,TGTGCCAGCAGCCGCCGGGACGTGTCTTACGGGGAGCTGTTTTTT,CASSRRDVSYGELFF
TRBV6-5,-,-,TRBJ1-1,TGTGCCAGCAGTTACGGGGACACTGAAGCTTTCTTT,CASSYGDTEAFF
TRBV10-3,TRBD2,-,TRBJ2-7,TGTGCCATCAGCCTCCTAGCGGCGGTGGGGGAGCAGTACTTC,CAISLLAAVGEQYF
TRBV5-5,TRBD1,-,TRBJ1-2,TGTGCCAGCAGCCCGACAGGGAACTATGGCTACACCTTC,CASSPTGNYGYTF
TRBV19,-,-,TRBJ1-2,TGTGCCAGTAGTTTCGCAGGGACAAACTATGGCTACACCTTC,CASSFAGTNYGYTF
TRBV5-6,-,few,TRBJ1-4,TGTGCCAGCAGCTTGGTCGGGGGAAAACTGTTTTTT,CASSLVGGKLFF
TRBV6-1,-,-,TRBJ2-6,TGTGCCAGCAGTGAAGCGACCGGGGCCAACGTCCTGACTTTC,CASSEATGANVLTF
TRBV5-1,-,-,TRBJ1-4,TGCGCCAGCAGCCCCAGAACGGGGGAAAAACTGTTTTTT,CASSPRTGEKLFF
TRBV6-5,-,-,TRBJ1-1,TGTGCCAGCAGCCGCCTGGACGGGGCCACTGAAGCTTTCTTT,CASSRLDGATEAFF
TRBV5-5,-,-,TRBJ2-5,TGTGCCAGCAGCGGGTACCGGAGGTGGCAAGAGACCCAGTACTTC,CASSGYRRWQETQYF
TRBV1,-,-,TRBJ1-4,TGCACCAGCAGCCAAGTTGTAGGACAGGTTAATGCAACTAATGAAAAACTGTTTTTT,CTSSQVVGQVNATNEKLFF
TRBV5-1,-,few,TRBJ1-4,TGCGCCAGCAGCTTGGAGGGAACTAATGAAAAACTGTTTTTT,CASSLEGTNEKLFF
TRBV5-1,TRBD1,-,TRBJ2-3,TGCGCCAGCAGCCCTCGGACAGGGGTAGATACGCAGTATTTT,CASSPRTGVDTQYF
TRBV7-6,-,-,TRBJ1-1,TGTGCCAGCAACCCTCCCGGGCAGCTGAACACTGAAGCTTTCTTT,CASNPPGQLNTEAFF
TRBV18,TRBD1,-,TRBJ1-5,TGTGCCAGCTCACCACCCGGACAGGGGAGCAATCAGCCCCAGCATTTT,CASSPPGQGSNQPQHF
TRBV27,-,-,TRBJ1-4,TGTGCCAGCAGATGGGGGGGGGAAAAACTGTTTTTT,CASRWGGEKLFF
TRBV6-5,-,-,TRBJ2-1,TGTGCCAGCAACTCTCGGGGTGAGCAGTTCTTC,CASNSRGEQFF
TRBV27,-,-,TRBJ1-1,TGTGCCAGCAGTTTATCGGGACTGGGGGTGAACACTGAAGCTTTCTTT,CASSLSGLGVNTEAFF
TRBV6-5,TRBD1,once,TRBJ1-6,TGTGCCAGCAGGGCAGGGGGGAATTCACCCCTCCACTTT,CASRAGGNSPLHF
TRBV18,-,-,TRBJ2-7,TGTGCCAGCTCTTTTGGGACGGGAAGCTCCTACGAGCAGTACTTC,CASSFGTGSSYEQYF
TRBV18,TRBD1,-,TRBJ2-7,TGTGCCAGCTCACCACTCCTCACAGGGGCGGGCTACGAGCAGTACTTC,CASSPLLTGAGYEQYF
TRBV21-1,-,-,TRBJ2-5,TGTGCCAGCAGCAAAAGGGACAGAAAAGAGACCCAGTACTTC,CASSKRDRKETQYF
TRBV7-9,-,-,TRBJ2-7,TGTGCCAGCAGCCCCGCCCGGAGCGAGCAGTACTTC,CASSPARSEQYF
TRBV5-6,TRBD2,-,TRBJ2-7,TGTGCCAGCACCGAGCTAGCGGGAAGAGCCTACGAGCAGTACTTC,CASTELAGRAYEQYF
TRBV11-3,-,-,TRBJ2-5,TGTGCCAGCAGCGGGAGGGGGCTTGACGGGAGCGAGACCCAGTACTTC,CASSGRGLDGSETQYF
TRBV19,TRBD1,once,TRBJ1-2,TGTGCCAGTAGGCAGGACAGGGAGTTTGGCTACACCTTC,CASRQDREFGYTF
TRBV2,-,few,TRBJ1-2,TGTGCCAGCAGTGAACGACAGCCCTATGGCTACACCTTC,CASSERQPYGYTF
TRBV11-3,-,-,TRBJ2-3,TGTGCCAGCAGCTCCACCCAGGATACGCAGTATTTT,CASSSTQDTQYF
TRBV2,-,-,TRBJ1-6,TGTGCCAGCAAAGGGGGTATATGGACAACCAATAATTCACCCCTCCACTTT,CASKGGIWTTNNSPLHF